One and the same sample provided the 12 T cell receptor beta chains below, sequenced in a study of CD8+ T cells in alopecia areata. Sample treatment: oral pan-JAK inhibitor, 5-10 mg twice daily. cDNA serving as the sequencing template came from extracted, reverse transcribed RNA. Produced via immunoSEQ multiplex PCR; TCRdb's table is partial and in-frame only. Of fewer than 110,000 clones listed, about four fifths are singletons. The sample in question was CD8+ T cells sorted from blood, obtained at week 24, from a patient treated with tofacitinib. The origin of the receptors is a human donor with alopecia areata.

This chain joins TRBV4-3 and TRBJ2-2; the match to TRBD2 covers 13 bases. Germline V gene sequence: CDR1 LGHNA, CDR2 YSLEER. With V trimmed by 4 bases and J by 5 bases, 10 bases remained unmatched. CDR3 size: 18 residues. The CDR3 sequence is CASSPTTSGGPGTGELFF. CDR3 coding DNA: TGCGCCAGCAGCCCGACGACTAGCGGGGGGCCGGGGACCGGGGAGCTGTTTTTT.

The chain carries TRBV13 and TRBJ2-4, with D possibly matching TRBD2 (5 bases). Germline values: CDR1 PRHDT, CDR2 FYEKMQ (reference sequence). V dropped 0 bases and J dropped 0 bases, with 12 bases sitting between them. The CDR3 consists of 17 residues. CDR3 residues: CASSLGGVKVAKNIQYF. DNA of the CDR3: TGTGCCAGCAGCTTAGGCGGGGTGAAAGTAGCCAAAAACATTCAGTACTTC.

The CDR3 region is CASSPDTPSSYEQYF. Here the CDR3 DNA reads TGTGCCAGCTCACCTGATACCCCGAGCTCCTACGAGCAGTACTTC. This rearrangement joins TRBV18 to TRBJ2-7; D gene uncertain. Trimming pared 3 bases from V and 0 bases from J, leaving 12 bases between. This CDR3 contains 15 residues. Per germline, CDR1 KGHSH and CDR2 LQKENI.

This sequence joins TRBV27 and TRBJ2-4; TRBD1 matches 8 bases. Germline loops: CDR1 MNHEY, CDR2 SMNVEV (reference sequence). The CDR3 extends over 14 amino acids. Trimming removed 2 bases from V and 6 bases from J; junction bases left unmatched: 3. The CDR3 sequence is CASSLGQGGNIQYF. The CDR3 nucleotides are TGTGCCAGCAGTTTAGGACAGGGAGGAAACATTCAGTACTTC.

The rearrangement uses TRBV29-1 and TRBJ2-2; the D is unclear. The CDR3 runs 14 residues. Deletions cut 2 bases from V and 4 bases from J, with 11 bases between. Germline V gene lookup returns CDR1 SQVTM and CDR2 ANQGSEA. The CDR3 loop is CSVELGAATGELFF. The CDR3 DNA follows: TGCAGCGTTGAATTAGGAGCAGCCACCGGGGAGCTGTTTTTT.

The chain's CDR3 is CSVEKVDGATVSYEQYF. CDR3 sequence (DNA): TGCAGCGTTGAAAAAGTCGATGGGGCGACCGTCTCCTACGAGCAGTACTTC. This chain connects TRBV29-1 to TRBJ2-7, with D possibly TRBD1 on 5 matching bases. The germline V gene encodes CDR1 SQVTM and CDR2 ANQGSEA. The CDR3 is made up of 17 amino acids. The V gene lost 2 bases and the J gene lost 0 bases, with 20 bases spanning the gap.

The chain uses TRBV27 and TRBJ2-7; D may correspond to TRBD1 or TRBD2 (5 bases each). V was trimmed by 2 bases and J by 3 bases, leaving 11 bases between them. This CDR3 region has 14 residues. CDR1 is MNHEY, CDR2 SMNVEV, per germline (reference sequence). The CDR3 loop is CASSLLGPVYEQYF. In nucleotides, the CDR3 is TGTGCCAGCAGTTTACTGGGACCGGTCTACGAGCAGTACTTC.

V usage is TRBV27 and J usage is TRBJ2-5; D tentatively fits TRBD1 or TRBD2 (5 bases each). The CDR3 length is 14 residues. CDR1 and CDR2 (germline): MNHEY, SMNVEV (reference sequence). V was pared by 6 bases and J by 1 base, with 12 bases between. In DNA form, the CDR3 reads TGTGCCAGCAGCACCACGGGGCCCCAAGAGACCCAGTACTTC. Its protein product is CASSTTGPQETQYF.

The J gene is TRBJ2-7, the V gene TRBV29-1; 9 bases are a match to TRBD2. The CDR3 totals 17 residues. With 3 bases clipped from V and 2 bases from J, the junction kept 14 bases outside the gene matches. CDR1 is SQVTM and CDR2 is ANQGSEA in the germline V gene. The CDR3 coding sequence is TGCAGCGTTGAGGCGCGGGGGGGCCTCCGCCGTCCCTACGAGCAGTACTTC. Amino acid sequence: CSVEARGGLRRPYEQYF.

This chain uses TRBV6-6 with TRBJ2-1; 11 bases match TRBD2. This CDR3 has 11 amino acids. The V gene's germline CDR1 is MNHNY and CDR2 SVGAGI (reference sequence). Unmatched junction bases numbered 0, after V lost 10 bases and J lost 7 bases. The CDR3 nucleotides are TGTGCCATAGCGGGGGGGAATGAGCAGTTCTTC. Its protein product is CAIAGGNEQFF.

The chain uses TRBV19 and TRBJ2-7, with D maybe TRBD1 (6 bases). Germline CDR1 is LNHDA and CDR2 is SQIVND (reference sequence). V was clipped by 5 bases and J by 0 bases, with 23 bases between them. The CDR3 spans 18 residues. The CDR3 is CASSLSIQGTPFSYEQYF. The CDR3 nucleotides are TGTGCCAGTAGTCTTTCTATACAGGGTACCCCATTCTCCTACGAGCAGTACTTC.

The rearrangement joins TRBV5-6 to TRBJ2-3; 13 bases map to TRBD2. This CDR3 spans 18 amino acids. Germline CDR1 and CDR2: SGHDT and YYEEEE. V was clipped by 4 bases and J by 2 bases; unmatched bases: 10. The CDR3 nucleotides read TGTGCCAGCAGCCCTGGACTAGCGGGGGCCGCATCCACAGATACGCAGTATTTT. It yields the protein CASSPGLAGAASTDTQYF.